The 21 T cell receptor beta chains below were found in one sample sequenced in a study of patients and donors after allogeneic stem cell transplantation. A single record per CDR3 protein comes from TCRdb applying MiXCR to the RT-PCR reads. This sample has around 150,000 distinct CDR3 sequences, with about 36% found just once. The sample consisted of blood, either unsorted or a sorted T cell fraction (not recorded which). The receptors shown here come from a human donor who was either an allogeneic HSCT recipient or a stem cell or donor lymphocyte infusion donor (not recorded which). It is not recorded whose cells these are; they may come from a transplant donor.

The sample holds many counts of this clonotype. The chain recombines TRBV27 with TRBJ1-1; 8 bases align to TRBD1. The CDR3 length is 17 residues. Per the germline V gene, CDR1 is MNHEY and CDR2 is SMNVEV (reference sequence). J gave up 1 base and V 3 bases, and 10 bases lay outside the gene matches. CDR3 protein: CASSFREGDRGNTEAFF. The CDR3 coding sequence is TGTGCCAGCAGTTTCCGGGAGGGCGACAGGGGGAACACTGAAGCTTTCTTT.

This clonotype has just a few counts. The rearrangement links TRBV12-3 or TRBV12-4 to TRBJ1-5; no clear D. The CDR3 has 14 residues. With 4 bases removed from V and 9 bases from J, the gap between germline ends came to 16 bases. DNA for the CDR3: TGTGCCAGCAGTTACGGAAAAACGGGGAGGCCCCAGCATTTT. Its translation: CASSYGKTGRPQHF.

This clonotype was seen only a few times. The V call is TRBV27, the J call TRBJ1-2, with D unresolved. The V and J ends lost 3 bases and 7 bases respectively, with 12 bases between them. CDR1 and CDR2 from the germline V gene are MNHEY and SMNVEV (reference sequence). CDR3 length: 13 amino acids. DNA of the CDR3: TGTGCCAGCAGTTTCCCACCTGACGTTGGCTACACCTTC. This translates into CASSFPPDVGYTF.

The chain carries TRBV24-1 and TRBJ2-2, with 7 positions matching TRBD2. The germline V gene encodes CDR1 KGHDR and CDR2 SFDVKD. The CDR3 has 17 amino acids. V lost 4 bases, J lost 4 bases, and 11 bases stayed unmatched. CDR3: CATSEAGGTPGTGELFF. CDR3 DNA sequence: TGTGCCACCAGTGAAGCCGGGGGGACCCCGGGCACCGGGGAGCTGTTTTTT.

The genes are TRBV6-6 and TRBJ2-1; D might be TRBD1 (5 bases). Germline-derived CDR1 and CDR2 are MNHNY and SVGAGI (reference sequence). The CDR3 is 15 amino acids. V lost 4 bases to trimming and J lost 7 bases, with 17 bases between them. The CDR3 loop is CASSWTLTYWNEQFF. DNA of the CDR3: TGTGCCAGCAGTTGGACACTAACATACTGGAATGAGCAGTTCTTC.

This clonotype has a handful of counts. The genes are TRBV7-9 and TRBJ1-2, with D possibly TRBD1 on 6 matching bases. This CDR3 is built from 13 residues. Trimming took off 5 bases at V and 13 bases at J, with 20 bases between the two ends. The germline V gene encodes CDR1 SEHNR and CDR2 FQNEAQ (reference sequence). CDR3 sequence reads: CASSPPDRSPGTF. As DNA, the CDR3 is TGTGCCAGCAGCCCCCCCGACAGGAGTCCCGGCACCTTC.

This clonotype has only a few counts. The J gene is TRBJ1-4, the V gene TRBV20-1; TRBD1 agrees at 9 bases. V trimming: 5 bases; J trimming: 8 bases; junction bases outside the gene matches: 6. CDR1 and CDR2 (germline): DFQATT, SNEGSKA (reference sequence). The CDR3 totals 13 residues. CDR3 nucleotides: TGCAGTGCTGGACAGGGGAGCGAAGAAAAACTGTTTTTT. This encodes CSAGQGSEEKLFF.

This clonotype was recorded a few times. The CDR3 loop reads CSASHGIGGYTF. CDR3 coding DNA: TGCAGTGCTAGCCACGGAATTGGGGGCTACACCTTC. The chain carries TRBV20-1 and TRBJ1-2; no reliable D call. The V gene's germline CDR1 is DFQATT and CDR2 SNEGSKA (reference sequence). Trimming stripped 3 bases from V and 8 bases from J, with 13 bases between. The CDR3 spans 12 residues.

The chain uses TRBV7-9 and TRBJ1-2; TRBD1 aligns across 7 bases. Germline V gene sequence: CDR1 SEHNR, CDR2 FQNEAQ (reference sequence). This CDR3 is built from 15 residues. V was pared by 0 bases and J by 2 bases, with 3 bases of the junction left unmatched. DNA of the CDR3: TGTGCCAGCAGCTTAGCACCGGGACAGAACTATGGCTACACCTTC. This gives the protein CASSLAPGQNYGYTF.

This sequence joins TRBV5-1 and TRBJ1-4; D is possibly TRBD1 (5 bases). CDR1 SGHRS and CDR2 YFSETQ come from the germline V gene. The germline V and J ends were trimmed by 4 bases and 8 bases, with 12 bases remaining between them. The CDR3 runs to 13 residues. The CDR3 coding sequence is TGCGCCAGCAGCCCAGGGAGAGTAGAAAAACTGTTTTTT. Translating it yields CASSPGRVEKLFF.

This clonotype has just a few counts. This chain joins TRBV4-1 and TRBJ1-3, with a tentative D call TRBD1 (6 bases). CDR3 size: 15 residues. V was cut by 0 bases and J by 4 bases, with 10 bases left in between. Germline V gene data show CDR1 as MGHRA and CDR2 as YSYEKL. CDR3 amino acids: CASSQDRGLGNTIYF. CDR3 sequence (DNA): TGCGCCAGCAGCCAAGACAGGGGCTTAGGAAACACCATATATTTT.

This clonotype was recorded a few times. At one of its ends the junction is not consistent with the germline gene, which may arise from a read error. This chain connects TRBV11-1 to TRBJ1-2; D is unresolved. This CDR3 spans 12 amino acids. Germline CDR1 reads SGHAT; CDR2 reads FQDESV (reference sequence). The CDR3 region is CASSLRGYGYTF. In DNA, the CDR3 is TGTGCTAGCAGCTTACGTGGGTATGGCTACACCTTC.

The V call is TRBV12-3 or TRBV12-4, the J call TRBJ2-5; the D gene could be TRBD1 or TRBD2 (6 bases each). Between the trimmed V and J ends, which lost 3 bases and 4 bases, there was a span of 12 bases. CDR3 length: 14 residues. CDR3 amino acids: CASSFPGAPETQYF. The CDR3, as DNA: TGTGCCAGCAGTTTCCCGGGGGCCCCAGAGACCCAGTACTTC.

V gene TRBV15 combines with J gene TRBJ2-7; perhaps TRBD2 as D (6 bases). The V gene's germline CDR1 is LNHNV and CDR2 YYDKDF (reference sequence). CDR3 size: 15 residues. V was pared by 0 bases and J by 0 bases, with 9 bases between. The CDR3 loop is CATSREGGSSYEQYF. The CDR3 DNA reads TGTGCCACCAGCAGAGAGGGGGGAAGCTCCTACGAGCAGTACTTC.

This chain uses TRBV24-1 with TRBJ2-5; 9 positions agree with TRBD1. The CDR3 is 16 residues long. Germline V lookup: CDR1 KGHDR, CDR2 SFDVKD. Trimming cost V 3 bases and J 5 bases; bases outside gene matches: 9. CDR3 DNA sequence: TGTGCCACCAGTGATATCAACAGGGGGCGCGGGGAGACCCAGTACTTC. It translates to CATSDINRGRGETQYF.

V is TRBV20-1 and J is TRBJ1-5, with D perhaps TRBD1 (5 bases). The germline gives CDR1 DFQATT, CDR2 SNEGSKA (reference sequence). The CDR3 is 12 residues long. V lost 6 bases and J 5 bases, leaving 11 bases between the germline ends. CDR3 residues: CSALGGDQPQHF. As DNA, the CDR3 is TGCAGTGCCTTGGGGGGAGATCAGCCCCAGCATTTT.

The DNA for the CDR3 is TGTGCCAGCAGCGGTGGGGGTAACACTGAAGCTTTCTTT. This codes for CASSGGGNTEAFF. The chain recombines TRBV6-2 or TRBV6-3 with TRBJ1-1, with a tentative D call TRBD1 (5 bases). In germline, CDR1 is MNHEY, CDR2 SVGEGT. CDR3 length equals 13 residues. V lost 6 bases, J lost 2 bases, and 10 bases lay in between.

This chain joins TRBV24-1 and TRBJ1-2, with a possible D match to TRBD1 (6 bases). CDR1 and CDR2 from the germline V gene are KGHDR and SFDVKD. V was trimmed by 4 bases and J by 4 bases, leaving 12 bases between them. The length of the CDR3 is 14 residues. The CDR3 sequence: CATSEAQGPYGYTF. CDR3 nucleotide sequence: TGTGCCACCAGTGAGGCACAGGGTCCCTATGGCTACACCTTC.

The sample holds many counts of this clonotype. The CDR3 sequence: CASSQGDNYGYTF. The CDR3 DNA reads as TGCGCCAGCAGCCAAGGGGACAACTATGGCTACACCTTC. This sequence joins TRBV4-3 and TRBJ1-2; tentative D call: TRBD1 (5 bases). The V and J ends lost 1 base and 2 bases respectively, with 5 bases between them. Germline V gives CDR1 LGHNA, CDR2 YSLEER. This CDR3 is 13 amino acids long.

In DNA form, the CDR3 reads TGCAGCGATTCAAGCCTTGGCAGAGGGGATGGCTACACCTTC. Translation gives CSDSSLGRGDGYTF. The chain employs TRBV29-1 and TRBJ1-2; perhaps TRBD1 as D (5 bases). CDR3 length: 14 residues. V dropped 7 bases and J dropped 6 bases, with 21 bases sitting between them. CDR1 SQVTM and CDR2 ANQGSEA come from the germline V gene.

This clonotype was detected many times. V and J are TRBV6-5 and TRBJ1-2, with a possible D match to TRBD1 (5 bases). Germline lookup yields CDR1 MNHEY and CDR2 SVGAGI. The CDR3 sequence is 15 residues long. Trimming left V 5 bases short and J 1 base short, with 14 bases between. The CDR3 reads CASSQTPGVNYGYTF. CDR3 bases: TGTGCCAGCAGTCAGACCCCGGGGGTTAACTATGGCTACACCTTC.